This TCR beta chain was sequenced for a study of blood T cell repertoires in COVID-19. Overall study context: The United States, Italy and Spain were the sources of the acute and convalescent COVID-19 samples.

V lost 4 bases, J lost 3 bases, and 3 bases stayed unmatched. Germline-derived CDR1 and CDR2 are KGHDR and SFDVKD. The CDR3 has 15 residues. The assay was immunoSEQ multiplex PCR, and TCRdb's table has in-frame clones only and misses some. The sample lists 120,000 to 150,000 clones, 70% to 90% occurring once. Those enrolled, adults aged roughly 18 to 100 years, came from about two dozen US areas. The chain links TRBV24-1 to TRBJ2-5; 11 bases agree with TRBD2. The source is a woman aged 45 to 65 with acute COVID-19. Sample: PBMCs or T cells enriched from blood (not recorded which). The CDR3 sequence: CATSEPTSGEETQYF. In DNA form, the CDR3 reads TGTGCCACCAGTGAACCGACTAGCGGGGAAGAGACCCAGTACTTC.